The TCR beta chain under discussion was sequenced for a study of T-cell reconstitution after alpha-beta-depleted transplantation in children. Preparation of the TCRbeta library was carried out with unique molecular identifiers. TCRdb processed the PCR reads anew with MiXCR; each CDR3 protein has one entry. The table lists 84,000 or so distinct CDR3 sequences, 15% of them singletons. In regard to this clonotype: Its antigen is unidentified.

Germline CDR1 reads SQVTM; CDR2 reads ANQGSEA. This CDR3 spans 18 amino acids. V lost 0 bases to trimming and J lost 6 bases; unmatched junction nucleotides: 9. Study results and limitations: Several hundred expanded graft clones reportedly supplied alpha-beta T cells about two months after transplant. T-cell counts and diversity were attributed mostly to newly produced T cells one year after transplant. There were some patients whose high TCRbeta diversity at day 60 came from surviving recipient T cells and thymic progenitors.

The clonotype was recovered from a male patient aged 2-10 years who had a stem cell transplant for acute lymphoblastic leukemia, so the T cells may come from the graft donor. The specimen was PBMCs, mostly from graft donor cells, collected 180 days after TCRalphabeta/CD19-depleted stem cell transplant. The V call is TRBV29-1, the J call TRBJ2-2; 14 positions agree with TRBD2. The CDR3 DNA is TGCAGCGTTGAAGATCCTGGACTAGCGGGGGGTATCTCCGGGGAGCTGTTTTTT. Protein product: CSVEDPGLAGGISGELFF.